Shown below are 13 T cell receptor beta chains from a single sample sequenced in a study of blood T cells in healthy people across ages (dated by TCRdb to the mid-2010s). Libraries were made using 5' RACE. Reads for this sample came from an Illumina HiSeq 2500. A second PCR of about 7 to 12 cycles was run with a J-beta primer mix and a sample-barcoded 5' primer. TCRdb's own reprocessing of the public reads used fastp at Q25 and MiXCR and kept productive beta chains. Rows with a matching CDR3 protein are joined into one entry that keeps the most common DNA and genes. Counted in this sample were 730,000 or so distinct CDR3 sequences; more than 40% of them appeared once. The top ten constitute 20% of the sample. Sequenced input: blood. These receptor sequences come from a woman aged 60-75 years in good health.

This clonotype has just a few counts. The CDR3 DNA is TGTGCCAGCAGTTTACCAGGGAGCCAGTACCAAGAGACCCAGTACTTC. Protein sequence: CASSLPGSQYQETQYF. The chain combines TRBV28 with TRBJ2-5; D might be TRBD1 or TRBD2, each matching 5 bases. Germline V gene data show CDR1 as MDHEN and CDR2 as SYDVKM. V lost 2 bases and J lost 0, with 13 bases in between. The CDR3 covers 16 residues.

The rearrangement links TRBV3-1 to TRBJ2-7; D uncertain. V lost 4 bases and J lost 0, with 13 bases in between. There are 15 residues in the CDR3. CDR1 is LGHDT, CDR2 YNNKEL, per germline (reference sequence). The CDR3 DNA follows: TGTGCCAGCAGCCTACGACATACCAGCTCCTACGAGCAGTACTTC. Protein product: CASSLRHTSSYEQYF.

This clonotype turned up a few times. The chain uses TRBV18 and TRBJ2-5, with D perhaps TRBD1 or TRBD2 (6 bases each). The closer fit of TRBJ2-7 to the DNA end suggests the J call may be wrong. The germline CDR1 and CDR2 sequences are KGHSH and LQKENI. This CDR3 spans 14 amino acids. In nucleotides, the CDR3 is TGTGCCAGCTCGCTAATGGACGGAGGGGGCGAGCAGTACTTC. As protein: CASSLMDGGGEQYF.

This clonotype was observed a few times. The rearrangement uses TRBV20-1 and TRBJ1-2; 8 positions agree with TRBD1. V lost 3 bases, J lost 2 bases, and 5 bases stayed unmatched. This CDR3 has 14 amino acids. CDR1 DFQATT and CDR2 SNEGSKA come from the germline V gene (reference sequence). Written as DNA, the CDR3 is TGCAGTGCTAGCCGGGACAGGAAGAACTATGGCTACACCTTC. Its protein product is CSASRDRKNYGYTF.

This sequence joins TRBV15 and TRBJ2-1; D remains ambiguous. V was cut by 1 base and J by 12 bases, with 10 bases left in between. This CDR3 has 12 amino acids. Germline loops: CDR1 LNHNV, CDR2 YYDKDF (reference sequence). CDR3 amino acids: CATSRGRSPQFF. DNA for the CDR3: TGTGCCACCAGCAGAGGCCGCAGCCCGCAGTTCTTC.

V is TRBV6-4 and J is TRBJ2-3, with unresolved D. The CDR3 spans 14 residues. V was clipped by 4 bases and J by 1 base, with 9 bases between them. The germline V gene has CDR1 MRHNA and CDR2 SNTAGT. CDR3 sequence (DNA): TGTGCCAGCAGTGCTCTGGAAGGCACAGATACGCAGTATTTT. Its protein is CASSALEGTDTQYF.

The chain uses TRBV7-2 and TRBJ1-4, with TRBD1 as a possible D gene (5 bases). The CDR3 is made up of 18 amino acids. V dropped 5 bases and J dropped 5 bases, with 24 bases sitting between them. CDR1 and CDR2 (germline): SGHTA, FQGNSA. This CDR3 reads CASSRRDGPSYTNEKLFF. The CDR3 region has the DNA TGTGCCAGCAGCCGCCGGGACGGCCCGTCCTACACAAATGAAAAACTGTTTTTT. The complete variable domain, with remaining parts taken from reference TRBV7-2 and TRBJ1-4, reads GAGVSQSPSNKVTEKGKDVELRCDPISGHTALYWYRQSLGQGLEFLIYFQGNSAPDKSGLPSDRFSAERTGGSVSTLTIQRTQQEDSAVYLCASSRRDGPSYTNEKLFFGSGTQLSVL.

The V and J genes are TRBV6-6 and TRBJ1-2, with 7 bases aligning to TRBD1. The V segment lost 6 bases and the J segment 10 bases; nucleotides outside the gene matches: 5. The CDR3 is 11 amino acids. Germline V gene sequence: CDR1 MNHNY, CDR2 SVGAGI (reference sequence). DNA of the CDR3: TGTGCCAGCAGCCCCGACAGGGACTACACCTTC. This encodes CASSPDRDYTF.

The rearrangement joins TRBV5-1 to TRBJ2-1; 9 bases map to TRBD2. The CDR3 loop spans 15 amino acids. Germline V gene lookup returns CDR1 SGHRS and CDR2 YFSETQ. V shed 2 bases, J shed 10 bases, and the junction held 10 bases outside the gene matches. CDR3 DNA: TGCGCCAGCAGCTTTGGGCTAGCGGGGTCCTACGAGCAGTTCTTC. It is translated as CASSFGLAGSYEQFF.

In this sample, this clonotype turned up a few times. V and J are TRBV20-1 and TRBJ1-6, with D possibly matching TRBD1 (5 bases). The germline gives CDR1 DFQATT, CDR2 SNEGSKA (reference sequence). The CDR3 has 15 amino acids. Trimming shortened V by 2 bases and J by 4 bases, and 12 bases separated the two germline ends. CDR3 coding DNA: TGCAGTGCTAGAACCAAGACAGTGTATAATTCACCCCTCCACTTT. This encodes CSARTKTVYNSPLHF.

The V and J genes are TRBV7-3 and TRBJ2-1, with D possibly matching TRBD2 (5 bases). CDR3 length: 15 amino acids. Per germline, CDR1 SGHTA and CDR2 FQGTGA. Trimming removed 5 bases at V and 0 bases at J, with 11 bases between. CDR3 residues: CASSPDGNSYNEQFF. CDR3 DNA sequence: TGTGCCAGCAGCCCCGACGGGAACTCCTACAATGAGCAGTTCTTC.

This clonotype was observed a handful of times. The chain joins TRBV6-4 to TRBJ2-1, with D unclear. From germline, CDR1 is MRHNA and CDR2 SNTAGT. Trimming shortened V by 3 bases and J by 5 bases, and 20 bases separated the two germline ends. CDR3 length: 17 residues. The CDR3: CASSEDQDARGHNEQFF. The CDR3 bases are TGTGCCAGCAGTGAGGACCAGGACGCGCGCGGCCACAATGAGCAGTTCTTC.

This clonotype came up a few times. CDR3 bases: TGTGCCAGCAGCTTGTTTAGACTAGCGGGATCCGAGCAGTACTTC. Translated: CASSLFRLAGSEQYF. V usage is TRBV5-6 and J usage is TRBJ2-4; the match to TRBD2 covers 11 bases. Gene TRBJ2-7 matches the end of the DNA better, so the J call may be wrong. Germline V gives CDR1 SGHDT, CDR2 YYEEEE. The CDR3 covers 15 residues.